A selection of T cell receptor beta chains follows, all from one sample in a study of blood T cell repertoires in COVID-19. TCRdb keeps only in-frame clones here, not all; method: immunoSEQ multiplex PCR. The sample consists of about 150,000 clones, over 70% of them appearing once. Input material: peripheral blood. The receptors shown here come from a human donor in a cohort sampled during active COVID-19. CDR3s include the opening cysteine and the closing phenylalanine or tryptophan. Each record gives: clone size, D gene, V gene, J gene, CDR3 length, CDR3 DNA, CDR3 protein. A D gene is named only where the DNA matches it firmly. Rows give clone size only sometimes, using once, few, many, or a class for an expanded clone.

NA,NA,TRBV14,TRBJ1-4,15,TGTGCCAGCAGCCAAGATGGCAGGACTAATGAAAAACTGTTTTTT,CASSQDGRTNEKLFF
NA,NA,TRBV25-1,TRBJ1-2,13,TGTGCCAGCAAGCTACAGGAGAACTATGGCTACACCTTC,CASKLQENYGYTF
few,TRBD2,TRBV6-2/TRBV6-3,TRBJ2-2,16,TGTGCCAGCAGACCTAGCGGGGGCTCGAACACCGGGGAGCTGTTTTTT,CASRPSGGSNTGELFF
NA,NA,TRBV5-4,TRBJ2-5,16,TGTGCCAGCAGCCTAGTCCCGACAGGTTCGGGGGAGACCCAGTACTTC,CASSLVPTGSGETQYF
NA,NA,TRBV18,TRBJ1-4,15,TGTGCCAGCTCACCACCTTCCAGGGATAATGAAAAACTGTTTTTT,CASSPPSRDNEKLFF
few,NA,TRBV6-5,TRBJ2-1,13,TGTGCCAGCAGTCGGGAGACCTACAATGAGCAGTTCTTC,CASSRETYNEQFF
NA,NA,TRBV30,TRBJ1-1,16,TGTGCCTGGAGGCGAGGGGGTCCAAACCCGAACACTGAAGCTTTCTTT,CAWRRGGPNPNTEAFF
NA,TRBD2,TRBV10-3,TRBJ2-2,16,TGTGCCATCAGTGAGGCTAGCGGCTTGAACACCGGGGAGCTGTTTTTT,CAISEASGLNTGELFF
NA,TRBD2,TRBV27,TRBJ2-2,15,TGTGCCAGCAGTTTACGCGGGAGTAACACCGGGGAGCTGTTTTTT,CASSLRGSNTGELFF
NA,NA,TRBV3-1/TRBV3-2,TRBJ2-2,13,TGTGCCAGCAGCCAACTAGGCACCGGGGAGCTGTTTTTT,CASSQLGTGELFF
NA,NA,TRBV2,TRBJ1-2,11,TGTGCCAGCATGGAGGGCTATGGCTACACCTTC,CASMEGYGYTF
NA,TRBD1,TRBV2,TRBJ2-4,13,TGTGCCAGCAGTGCGGACAGGGTTAACATTCAGTACTTC,CASSADRVNIQYF
NA,TRBD1,TRBV7-2,TRBJ1-2,15,TGTGCCAGCAGCTTTGGGACAGGGGGCGGGTATGGCTACACCTTC,CASSFGTGGGYGYTF
NA,TRBD1,TRBV7-2,TRBJ1-2,14,TGTGCCAGCAGCCCAGGACAGGGCGAAAGTGGCTACACCTTC,CASSPGQGESGYTF
NA,NA,TRBV4-3,TRBJ2-6,16,TGCGCCAGCAGCCAAGTGACAGTGGCTGGGGCCAACGTCCTGACTTTC,CASSQVTVAGANVLTF
few,TRBD1,TRBV10-3,TRBJ2-1,13,TGTGCCACCCGGACAGGGGAGGGGAATGAGCAGTTCTTC,CATRTGEGNEQFF
NA,NA,TRBV12-5,TRBJ1-2,14,TGTGCTAGTGGCTGGACATTCGTCGGCTATGGCTACACCTTC,CASGWTFVGYGYTF
few,TRBD1,TRBV10-3,TRBJ2-3,15,TGTGCCATCAGTGACCCCACAGGGGACGCAGATACGCAGTATTTT,CAISDPTGDADTQYF
NA,TRBD1,TRBV4-3,TRBJ1-1,17,TGCGCCAGCAGCCAAGGGCCAGGGGGGATGATGAACACTGAAGCTTTCTTT,CASSQGPGGMMNTEAFF
once,TRBD1,TRBV3-1/TRBV3-2,TRBJ1-1,14,TGTGCCAGCAGCCTATCGGACAGGGGCACTGAAGCTTTCTTT,CASSLSDRGTEAFF
NA,NA,TRBV5-1,TRBJ1-1,14,TGCGCCAGCAGCTCCCAAGGGGATCGGACTGAAGCTTTCTTT,CASSSQGDRTEAFF
NA,TRBD2,TRBV6-5,TRBJ2-1,15,TGTGCCAGCAGTCCCAGCGGGGGGGCCTACAATGAGCAGTTCTTC,CASSPSGGAYNEQFF
NA,TRBD1,TRBV5-1,TRBJ1-6,14,TGCGCCAGCAGTACCGACAGGGTTTACTCACCCCTCCACTTT,CASSTDRVYSPLHF
NA,TRBD1,TRBV19,TRBJ2-2,15,TGTGCCAGTAGTAAAACAGGGGCGGACACCGGGGAGCTGTTTTTT,CASSKTGADTGELFF
NA,TRBD1,TRBV6-2/TRBV6-3,TRBJ1-2,13,TGTGCCAGCAGTTACCCAGGGACAGCGGGCTACACCTTC,CASSYPGTAGYTF
NA,NA,TRBV5-1,TRBJ1-2,13,TGCGCCAGCAGCTTGGCAGGGGTTGGTGGCTACACCTTC,CASSLAGVGGYTF
NA,NA,TRBV2,TRBJ1-1,13,TGTGCCAGCAGTGTACTCCCTAACACTGAAGCTTTCTTT,CASSVLPNTEAFF
once,NA,TRBV7-2,TRBJ1-1,15,TGTGCCAGCAGCAGCGACAGGTACGCGAGCACTGAAGCTTTCTTT,CASSSDRYASTEAFF
NA,NA,TRBV24-1,TRBJ1-2,15,TGTGCCACCAGTGATCGTCGCGGGCCTTTCTATGGCTACACCTTC,CATSDRRGPFYGYTF